Each of the 23 T cell receptor beta chains below was sequenced from the same sample in a study of cytomegalovirus exposure and HLA in healthy donors. The PCR contained 60 Vbeta and 13 Jbeta primers. Method: immunoSEQ multiplex PCR; TCRdb's copy keeps in-frame clones and lacks some. The sample lists some 140,000 clones, 80% occurring once. The sequenced sample was PBMCs. The receptors were sampled from a woman aged 40 to 55 in good health and CMV-seropositive.

V gene TRBV5-1 combines with J gene TRBJ1-2; D gene uncertain. Trimming shortened V by 9 bases and J by 4 bases, and 10 bases separated the two germline ends. CDR1 SGHRS and CDR2 YFSETQ come from the germline V gene. The CDR3 consists of 11 residues. The CDR3 coding sequence is TGCGCCACCTCTCGGGGCTATGGCTACACCTTC. Translated: CATSRGYGYTF.

The chain recombines TRBV30 with TRBJ2-5; 8 bases are a match to TRBD1. Judging by the DNA end, TRBJ2-7 fits better; the J call may be wrong. Germline CDR1 is GTSNPN and CDR2 is SVGIG (reference sequence). The CDR3 extends over 15 amino acids. CDR3 amino acids: CAWTFLDRDNDEQYF. DNA of the CDR3: TGTGCCTGGACCTTTTTGGACAGGGACAATGACGAGCAGTACTTC.

CDR3 nucleotides: TGTGCCTGGGGGGCAGGAGGGCCCTACGAGCAGTACTTC. As protein: CAWGAGGPYEQYF. The chain carries TRBV30 and TRBJ2-7; D may be TRBD2 (6 bases). Germline V lookup: CDR1 GTSNPN, CDR2 SVGIG (reference sequence). There are 13 residues in the CDR3. V was cut by 5 bases and J by 2 bases, with 13 bases left in between. The full variable domain, with the rest looked up from reference TRBV30 and TRBJ2-7, is SQTIHQWPATLVQPVGSPLSLECTVEGTSNPNLYWYRQAAGRGLQLLFYSVGIGQISSEVPQNLSASRPQDRQFILSSKKLLLSDSGFYLCAWGAGGPYEQYFGPGTRLTVT.

The chain joins TRBV28 to TRBJ2-2, with D uncertain. Germline V gene lookup returns CDR1 MDHEN and CDR2 SYDVKM. V was cut by 3 bases and J by 7 bases, with 3 bases left in between. The CDR3 covers 11 residues. The CDR3 sequence is CASSFLGELFF. The CDR3 DNA sequence: TGTGCCAGCAGTTTCCTCGGGGAGCTGTTTTTT.

The chain carries TRBV9 and TRBJ2-7; 8 nucleotides align to TRBD2. Per the germline V gene, CDR1 is SGDLS and CDR2 is YYNGEE. The CDR3 covers 15 residues. V lost 1 base, J lost 4 bases, and 7 bases stayed unmatched. The CDR3 nucleotides are TGTGCCAGCAGCGTAAGCTACGGGAGGGGATACGAGCAGTACTTC. Translated: CASSVSYGRGYEQYF.

The CDR3 loop is CASSRTVNTEAFF. Here the CDR3 DNA reads TGTGCCAGCAGTAGGACAGTGAACACTGAAGCTTTCTTT. The chain employs TRBV6-1 and TRBJ1-1; maybe TRBD1 (6 bases). Trimming pared 5 bases from V and 0 bases from J, leaving 7 bases between. This CDR3 has 13 residues. Per germline, CDR1 MNHNS and CDR2 SASEGT.

This sequence joins TRBV7-6 and TRBJ2-3; 8 bases are a match to TRBD1. This CDR3 region has 17 residues. Germline lookup yields CDR1 SGHVS and CDR2 FNYEAQ. V shed 5 bases and J 4 bases; nucleotides not matched to a gene: 14. In DNA form, the CDR3 reads TGTGCCAGCAGCCCCGGAGTAGGGCAGGGGGCCGCAGATACGCAGTATTTT. Amino acids: CASSPGVGQGAADTQYF.

The V call is TRBV7-3, the J call TRBJ2-2, with D uncertain. The CDR3 spans 14 residues. Germline CDR1 is SGHTA and CDR2 is FQGTGA. Trimming removed 0 bases at V and 1 base at J, with 3 bases between. CDR3 sequence reads: CASSLTQNTGELFF. DNA of the CDR3: TGTGCCAGCAGCTTAACCCAGAACACCGGGGAGCTGTTTTTT.

The CDR3: CASIPSWGSATEAFF. The CDR3 DNA is TGTGCCAGCATACCCTCCTGGGGTAGCGCCACTGAAGCTTTCTTT. The V call is TRBV28, the J call TRBJ1-1; D remains ambiguous. This CDR3 spans 15 amino acids. Germline CDR1 and CDR2: MDHEN and SYDVKM. Trimming removed 7 bases at V and 4 bases at J, with 19 bases between.

This clone was observed a single time. The chain has TRBV9 and TRBJ2-5; TRBD2 agrees at 8 bases. Germline V lookup: CDR1 SGDLS, CDR2 YYNGEE. The CDR3 length is 15 residues. V dropped 4 bases and J dropped 5; count of bases not matched to a gene: 10. CDR3 DNA sequence: TGTGCCAGCAGCCCCGGGGGGGCTAGCATGGAGACCCAGTACTTC. Protein product: CASSPGGASMETQYF.

The chain employs TRBV5-1 and TRBJ2-3; a possible D gene is TRBD2 (6 bases). This CDR3 is built from 14 residues. Trimming shortened V by 4 bases and J by 4 bases, and 13 bases separated the two germline ends. Germline V CDR1 and CDR2: SGHRS, YFSETQ. In DNA form, the CDR3 reads TGCGCCAGCAGCCCGGGAGAAGTTTCAGATACGCAGTATTTT. It codes for CASSPGEVSDTQYF.

The chain employs TRBV7-2 and TRBJ2-7; 8 bases align to TRBD2. CDR3 length: 14 residues. CDR1 and CDR2 from the germline V gene are SGHTA and FQGNSA. The V gene end was trimmed by 6 bases and the J gene end by 5 bases; junction bases not matched to a gene: 9. In DNA, the CDR3 is TGTGCCAGCAGACGAAGCGGGAGATCCGACGAGCAGTACTTC. Protein: CASRRSGRSDEQYF.

The rearrangement joins TRBV28 to TRBJ1-5, with TRBD1 matching 7 bases. V dropped 2 bases and J dropped 6; count of bases not matched to a gene: 7. The CDR3 runs 15 residues. Per the germline V gene, CDR1 is MDHEN and CDR2 is SYDVKM. CDR3 residues: CASSLGTVNFQPQHF. CDR3 DNA sequence: TGTGCCAGCAGTTTAGGGACAGTCAACTTTCAGCCCCAGCATTTT.

The chain links TRBV6-5 to TRBJ1-2; 10 bases are shared with TRBD1. J lost 1 base, V lost 2 bases, and 4 bases had no gene match. This CDR3 has 16 amino acids. Germline CDR1 and CDR2: MNHEY and SVGAGI. For the CDR3, the DNA is TGTGCCAGCAGTTACATAAGGACAGGGGGTAACTATGGCTACACCTTC. Protein sequence: CASSYIRTGGNYGYTF.

The chain employs TRBV7-9 and TRBJ1-5, with 9 nucleotides matching TRBD1. The CDR3 sequence is 14 residues long. The V segment lost 5 bases and the J segment 4 bases; nucleotides outside the gene matches: 3. Germline CDR1 is SEHNR and CDR2 is FQNEAQ (reference sequence). CDR3 sequence: CASSLGTGNQPQHF. The CDR3 DNA follows: TGTGCCAGCAGCCTTGGGACAGGGAATCAGCCCCAGCATTTT.

This rearrangement joins TRBV19 to TRBJ2-1, with 8 bases lining up with TRBD2. The CDR3 runs 14 residues. Per germline, CDR1 LNHDA and CDR2 SQIVND (reference sequence). Trimming removed 7 bases from V and 8 bases from J; junction bases left unmatched: 10. The CDR3 protein is CASIGRGASDEQFF. Here the CDR3 DNA reads TGTGCCAGTATCGGGAGGGGAGCCAGCGATGAGCAGTTCTTC. The full variable domain, its missing parts supplied by reference TRBV19 and TRBJ2-1, is DGGITQSPKYLFRKEGQNVTLSCEQNLNHDAMYWYRQDPGQGLRLIYYSQIVNDFQKGDIAEGYSVSREKKESFPLTVTSAQKNPTAFYLCASIGRGASDEQFFGPGTRLTVL.

V usage is TRBV29-1 and J usage is TRBJ1-1; 9 bases line up with TRBD1. The CDR3 has 13 residues. In germline, CDR1 is SQVTM, CDR2 ANQGSEA. Trimming at V came to 3 bases and at J to 5 bases, leaving 4 bases not matched to a gene. For the CDR3, the DNA is TGCAGCGTTGACGACGGGACAGGGACTGAAGCTTTCTTT. Translating it yields CSVDDGTGTEAFF.

This clone was observed a handful of times. This rearrangement joins TRBV2 to TRBJ2-1, with a possible D match to TRBD2 (6 bases). Germline V gene sequence: CDR1 SNHLY, CDR2 FYNNEI. The CDR3 has 13 amino acids. Trimming cost V 6 bases and J 0 bases, with 6 bases left between them. The CDR3 is CASSGSSYNEQFF. The CDR3 nucleotides read TGTGCCAGCAGCGGGAGCTCCTACAATGAGCAGTTCTTC.

The J gene is TRBJ1-5, the V gene TRBV11-3; the D gene is possibly TRBD1 (6 bases). With 5 bases removed from V and 2 bases from J, the gap between germline ends came to 13 bases. Germline values: CDR1 SGHNT, CDR2 YENEEA. The CDR3 is made up of 15 amino acids. CDR3 sequence: CASSKQGLCNQPQHF. The CDR3 nucleotides read TGTGCCAGCAGCAAGCAGGGGTTATGCAATCAGCCCCAGCATTTT.

The chain combines TRBV2 with TRBJ2-2, with TRBD2 identical over 7 bases. The CDR3 spans 13 residues. Germline CDR1 and CDR2: SNHLY and FYNNEI. The V and J ends lost 6 bases and 7 bases, in that order; junction bases with no gene match: 5. The CDR3 region has the DNA TGTGCCAGCAGGCTTACTAGCGTCGGGGAGCTGTTTTTT. Its translation is CASRLTSVGELFF.

J is TRBJ1-1 and V is TRBV29-1; 9 positions match TRBD1. CDR1 and CDR2 from the germline V gene are SQVTM and ANQGSEA. The CDR3 extends over 13 amino acids. Unmatched junction bases numbered 5, after V lost 4 bases and J lost 5 bases. CDR3 loop: CSVGGQGSTEAFF. The CDR3 DNA reads TGCAGCGTTGGTGGACAGGGGAGTACTGAAGCTTTCTTT. Complete variable domain (other parts from reference TRBV29-1 and TRBJ1-1): SAVISQKPSRDICQRGTSLTIQCQVDSQVTMMFWYRQQPGQSLTLIATANQGSEATYESGFVIDKFPISRPNLTFSTLTVSNMSPEDSSIYLCSVGGQGSTEAFFGQGTRLTVV.

The chain has TRBV6-5 and TRBJ2-7; D is possibly TRBD2 (5 bases). Germline V gives CDR1 MNHEY, CDR2 SVGAGI. The CDR3 loop spans 14 amino acids. The V end lost 8 bases, the J end lost 0 bases, and 14 bases lay between the germline ends. The CDR3 nucleotides read TGTGCCAGCCAGAAAAGACGGGACTCCTACGAGCAGTACTTC. This gives the protein CASQKRRDSYEQYF.

V gene TRBV5-1 combines with J gene TRBJ2-1, with 9 bases matching TRBD2. Germline V gene data show CDR1 as SGHRS and CDR2 as YFSETQ. Losses at the gene ends were 2 bases for V and 6 bases for J; bases not matched to a gene: 12. The CDR3 consists of 17 residues. The CDR3, as DNA: TGCGCCAGCAGCTTCGACTTAGCGGGAGTGGCTACCAATGAGCAGTTCTTC. Protein sequence: CASSFDLAGVATNEQFF.